The clone carrying this T cell receptor beta chain has a single count. This sample was included in a study of blood T cell repertoires in COVID-19. Looked up from germline, CDR1 is DFQATT and CDR2 is SNEGSKA (reference sequence). Trimming shortened V by 3 bases and J by 2 bases, and 15 bases separated the two germline ends. This CDR3 region has 15 residues. Original handling: Reference gene primer amplification gave estimated nucleated cell counts. TCRdb's copy holds only in-frame clones and misses some; the assay was immunoSEQ multiplex PCR. V and J calls plus clone size are reproduced from that table; the DNA served to infer D and trimming. The table lists around 200,000 clones, approximately 90% of them singletons.

The material sequenced was peripheral blood. The chain joins TRBV20-1 to TRBJ2-3, with D uncertain. The sequence came from a man in his 60s who had recovered from COVID-19. The CDR3 sequence is CSASKPLPNTDTQYF. CDR3 nucleotides: TGCAGTGCTAGTAAGCCCCTGCCGAACACAGATACGCAGTATTTT.